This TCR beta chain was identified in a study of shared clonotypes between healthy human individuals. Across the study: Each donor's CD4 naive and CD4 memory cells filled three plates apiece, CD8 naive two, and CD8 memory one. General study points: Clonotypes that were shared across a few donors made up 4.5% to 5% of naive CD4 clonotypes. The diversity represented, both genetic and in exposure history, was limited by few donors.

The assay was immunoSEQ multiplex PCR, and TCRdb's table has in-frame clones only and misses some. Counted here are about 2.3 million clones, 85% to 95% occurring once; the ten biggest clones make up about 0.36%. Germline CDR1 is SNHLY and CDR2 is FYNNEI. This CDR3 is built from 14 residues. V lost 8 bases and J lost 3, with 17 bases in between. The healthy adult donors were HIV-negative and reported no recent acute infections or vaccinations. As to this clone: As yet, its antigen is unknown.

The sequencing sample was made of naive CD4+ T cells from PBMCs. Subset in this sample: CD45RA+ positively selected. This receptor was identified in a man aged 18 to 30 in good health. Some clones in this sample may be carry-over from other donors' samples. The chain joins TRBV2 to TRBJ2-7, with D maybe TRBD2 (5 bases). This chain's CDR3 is CASPSLPGIYEQYF. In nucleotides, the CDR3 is TGTGCCAGCCCATCCCTCCCCGGGATCTACGAGCAGTACTTC. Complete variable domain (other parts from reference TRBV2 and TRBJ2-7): EPEVTQTPSHQVTQMGQEVILRCVPISNHLYFYWYRQILGQKVEFLVSFYNNEISEKSEIFDDQFSVERPDGSNFTLKIRSTKLEDSAMYFCASPSLPGIYEQYFGPGTRLTVT.